Sequencing of this TCR beta chain was carried out in a study of cytomegalovirus exposure and HLA in healthy donors. Looking at the study overall: Unique TCRs numbering about 87 million, obtained from HLA-typed donors, made up an early data release. When 350 to 500 donors were genotyped, roughly 80% of them were found to fall in the Caucasian-associated ancestry cluster. Study-wide findings and caveats: Sequencing depth roughly uniform across donors was assumed in presence/absence analyses.

Remarks on this clone: Antigen: not known.

The PCR made use of 60 Vbeta and 13 Jbeta primers. Clones were read by immunoSEQ multiplex PCR, and TCRdb kept only the in-frame ones, dropping some. This table has under 110,000 clones, around 82% appearing once. V dropped 2 bases and J dropped 7 bases, with 6 bases sitting between them. The CDR3 loop spans 12 amino acids. Germline-derived CDR1 and CDR2 are SGHTA and FQGNSA. Sequenced input: PBMCs. The V and J genes are TRBV7-2 and TRBJ1-5, with D perhaps TRBD1 (5 bases). This receptor was identified in a man over 45 in good health and CMV-seronegative. The CDR3 sequence is CASSLQGQPQHF. The CDR3, as DNA: TGTGCCAGCAGCTTACAGGGCCAGCCCCAGCATTTT.